These 32 T cell receptor beta chains share one sample of origin, sequenced in a study of blood T cell repertoires in COVID-19. The assay was immunoSEQ multiplex PCR, and TCRdb's table has in-frame clones only and misses some. The sample records about 67,000 clones, about nine tenths being singletons. The sample was peripheral blood. The receptor source for this set is a man aged 50 to 59 with active COVID-19.

The chain combines TRBV5-6 with TRBJ2-6; D ambiguous. The ends were cut back, 4 bases at V and 3 bases at J, with 11 bases in the middle. Germline loops: CDR1 SGHDT, CDR2 YYEEEE. The length of the CDR3 is 15 residues. Here the CDR3 reads CASSPPTNGANVLTF. For the CDR3, the DNA is TGTGCCAGCAGCCCCCCCACTAATGGGGCCAACGTCCTGACTTTC. The entire variable domain, with the rest obtained from reference TRBV5-6 and TRBJ2-6, is as follows: DAGVTQSPTHLIKTRGQQVTLRCSPKSGHDTVSWYQQALGQGPQFIFQYYEEEERQRGNFPDRFSGHQFPNYSSELNVNALLLGDSALYLCASSPPTNGANVLTFGAGSRLTVL.

This chain links TRBV6-2 or TRBV6-3 with TRBJ1-5, with D possibly matching TRBD1 (5 bases). The V and J ends lost 2 bases and 4 bases respectively, with 9 bases between them. This CDR3 has 14 residues. Germline lookup yields CDR1 MNHEY and CDR2 SVGEGT. This chain's CDR3 is CASSYIQENQPQHF. The DNA for the CDR3 is TGTGCCAGCAGTTACATACAGGAAAATCAGCCCCAGCATTTT.

This clone was found once. V is TRBV7-6 and J is TRBJ2-2; TRBD1 matches at 11 bases. V shed 5 bases, J shed 3 bases, and the junction held 8 bases outside the gene matches. The CDR3 totals 17 residues. Looked up from germline, CDR1 is SGHVS and CDR2 is FNYEAQ. The CDR3 loop reads CASSPGTGGTYTGELFF. The CDR3 DNA sequence: TGTGCCAGCAGCCCGGGGACAGGGGGAACGTACACCGGGGAGCTGTTTTTT.

The rearrangement links TRBV24-1 to TRBJ1-1, with D tentatively TRBD1 (6 bases). The CDR3 is 15 amino acids. V lost 5 bases and J lost 5, with 17 bases in between. Per the germline V gene, CDR1 is KGHDR and CDR2 is SFDVKD. As DNA, the CDR3 is TGTGCCACCAGTGGACAACAGGGCCTCAGGACTGAAGCTTTCTTT. This codes for CATSGQQGLRTEAFF.

The rearrangement joins TRBV3-1 (or the pseudogene TRBV3-2) to TRBJ2-4, with D possibly being TRBD2 (5 bases). This CDR3 has 13 amino acids. Germline V gene sequence: CDR1 LGHDT, CDR2 YNNKEL (reference sequence). Trimming stripped 2 bases from V and 8 bases from J, with 10 bases between. The CDR3 is CASSQSLADIQYF. The CDR3 DNA reads TGTGCCAGCAGCCAAAGTCTAGCTGACATTCAGTACTTC.

This clone appeared a few times. V gene TRBV18 combines with J gene TRBJ2-7, with D unclear. The CDR3 spans 12 residues. V dropped 6 bases and J dropped 6 bases, with 12 bases sitting between them. Germline assignment: CDR1 KGHSH and CDR2 LQKENI. The CDR3 region has the DNA TGTGCCAGCTCGCTCCACGGTACCGAGCAGTACTTC. Encoded protein: CASSLHGTEQYF.

The chain recombines TRBV10-3 with TRBJ2-1; the D gene is possibly TRBD1 (5 bases). CDR1 ENHRY and CDR2 SYGVKD come from the germline V gene. The CDR3 sequence is 12 residues long. The V gene lost 2 bases and the J gene lost 7 bases, with 6 bases spanning the gap. Written as DNA, the CDR3 is TGTGCCATCAGTGAGGGGGCAAATGAGCAGTTCTTC. As protein: CAISEGANEQFF.

The rearrangement links TRBV13 to TRBJ1-1, with TRBD1 as a possible D gene (6 bases). Germline V gene sequence: CDR1 PRHDT, CDR2 FYEKMQ (reference sequence). The CDR3 has 15 amino acids. Trimming pared 0 bases from V and 1 base from J, leaving 9 bases between. The CDR3 DNA is TGTGCCAGCAGCTTAGGTACAGGGAAGAACACTGAAGCTTTCTTT. Its translation is CASSLGTGKNTEAFF.

The rearrangement links TRBV6-4 to TRBJ2-6; 7 bases match TRBD1. This CDR3 spans 15 amino acids. V shed 0 bases and J 4 bases; nucleotides not matched to a gene: 0. CDR1 and CDR2 (germline): MRHNA, SNTAGT. CDR3 coding DNA: TGTGCCAGCAGTGACTCACAGGGGGGGGCCAACGTCCTGACTTTC. Translated, it gives CASSDSQGGANVLTF.

The chain carries TRBV10-3 and TRBJ2-6, with a tentative D call TRBD2 (5 bases). The V gene's germline CDR1 is ENHRY and CDR2 SYGVKD. This CDR3 has 15 residues. V lost 5 bases and J 0 bases, leaving 8 bases between the germline ends. In DNA form, the CDR3 reads TGTGCCATCAGTCCGGGGTCCTCTGGGGCCAACGTCCTGACTTTC. As protein: CAISPGSSGANVLTF.

The V call is TRBV5-6, the J call TRBJ1-2; the match to TRBD1 covers 7 bases. Germline-derived CDR1 and CDR2 are SGHDT and YYEEEE. The CDR3 runs 13 residues. V lost 2 bases, J lost 4 bases, and 2 bases stayed unmatched. CDR3 protein: CASSFRDSYGYTF. CDR3 coding DNA: TGTGCCAGCAGCTTTCGGGACAGCTATGGCTACACCTTC.

The rearrangement links TRBV7-9 to TRBJ2-4; possibly TRBD1 for D (6 bases). Germline lookup yields CDR1 SEHNR and CDR2 FQNEAQ (reference sequence). This CDR3 is 15 amino acids long. V gave up 5 bases and J gave up 3 bases, with 14 bases separating them. This CDR3 is CASSAYGGGKNIQYF. The CDR3 DNA follows: TGTGCCAGCAGCGCCTATGGGGGCGGCAAAAACATTCAGTACTTC.

This clone was seen more than once but under ten times. The chain has TRBV3-1 (or the pseudogene TRBV3-2) and TRBJ1-6, with D maybe TRBD1 (6 bases). Trimming shortened V by 4 bases and J by 0 bases, and 10 bases separated the two germline ends. Per the germline V gene, CDR1 is LGHDT and CDR2 is YNNKEL (reference sequence). CDR3 length: 16 residues. CDR3 loop: CASSLGQNSYNSPLHF. CDR3 DNA: TGTGCCAGCAGCCTAGGACAGAACTCCTATAATTCACCCCTCCACTTT.

Here the CDR3 DNA reads TGTGCCAGCAGCCCTGGCCGGGTAGTAGGGGCCTCTGGAAACACCATATATTTT. It codes for CASSPGRVVGASGNTIYF. The rearrangement links TRBV7-2 to TRBJ1-3; D is possibly TRBD1 (5 bases). Germline V lookup: CDR1 SGHTA, CDR2 FQGNSA. The V gene lost 5 bases and the J gene lost 0 bases, with 20 bases spanning the gap. The CDR3 consists of 18 residues.

This chain uses TRBV27 with TRBJ1-3; 8 nucleotides agree with TRBD1. J lost 9 bases, V lost 5 bases, and 9 bases had no gene match. The CDR3 spans 14 residues. Germline V gives CDR1 MNHEY, CDR2 SMNVEV (reference sequence). The CDR3 here is CASSLVTGDGTIYF. The CDR3 DNA follows: TGTGCCAGCAGTCTGGTGACAGGGGACGGCACCATATATTTT.

V gene TRBV5-4 combines with J gene TRBJ1-1; D might be TRBD1 (5 bases). Trimming removed 2 bases from V and 5 bases from J, with 16 bases in between. The germline V gene encodes CDR1 SGHNT and CDR2 YYREEE (reference sequence). This CDR3 has 15 residues. This CDR3 is CASSFWRSGGTEAFF. As DNA, the CDR3 is TGTGCCAGCAGCTTCTGGCGCTCCGGGGGGACTGAAGCTTTCTTT.

The chain links TRBV5-1 to TRBJ2-7; 10 bases fit TRBD1. The CDR3 extends over 15 amino acids. The germline CDR1 and CDR2 sequences are SGHRS and YFSETQ. Losses at the gene ends were 0 bases for V and 4 bases for J; bases not matched to a gene: 4. The CDR3 coding sequence is TGCGCCAGCAGCTTGGGGGGGACAGGGGAGTACGAGCAGTACTTC. Residues: CASSLGGTGEYEQYF.

The V call is TRBV28, the J call TRBJ1-2; D possibly corresponds to TRBD1 (5 bases). This CDR3 is built from 13 residues. Per germline, CDR1 MDHEN and CDR2 SYDVKM. V was shortened by 5 bases and J by 8 bases, with 15 bases between the two germline ends. Here the CDR3 reads CASSLPDRVGYTF. CDR3 DNA sequence: TGTGCCAGCAGTCTGCCAGACAGAGTCGGCTACACCTTC.

V is TRBV19 and J is TRBJ2-7, with TRBD1 matching over 7 bases. V lost 7 bases, J lost 0 bases, and 12 bases stayed unmatched. This CDR3 region has 16 residues. Germline loops: CDR1 LNHDA, CDR2 SQIVND (reference sequence). In nucleotides, the CDR3 is TGTGCCAGTACCACCGGGAAGGGGGCGAGCTCCTACGAGCAGTACTTC. It translates to CASTTGKGASSYEQYF.

This clone was observed a single time. J is TRBJ1-3 and V is TRBV21-1. TRBV21-1 is listed as a pseudogene. The CDR3 loop spans 14 amino acids. The CDR3 nucleotides are TGTGCCAGCAGCGGCGGGGCGGCTGGAAACACCATATATTTT. It is translated as CASSGGAAGNTIYF.

This sequence joins TRBV28 and TRBJ2-3, with 10 positions matching TRBD2. This CDR3 has 15 residues. After removal of 5 bases from V and 4 bases from J, the junction contained 6 bases not matched to a gene. Germline CDR1 MDHEN, CDR2 SYDVKM. In nucleotides, the CDR3 is TGTGCCAGCAGTCTTTCAGCGGGAGGGGCAGATACGCAGTATTTT. Its protein is CASSLSAGGADTQYF.

This clone was seen a few times. The rearrangement joins TRBV18 to TRBJ2-1, with 7 bases aligning to TRBD2. Germline trimming cut 3 bases from V and 6 bases from J; bases unmatched to any gene: 5. CDR1 is KGHSH and CDR2 is LQKENI in the germline V gene. The CDR3 contains 14 residues. Here the CDR3 reads CASSPGLEGNEQFF. CDR3 bases: TGTGCCAGCTCACCCGGACTAGAAGGCAATGAGCAGTTCTTC. Full variable domain (missing parts from reference TRBV18 and TRBJ2-1): NAGVMQNPRHLVRRRGQEARLRCSPMKGHSHVYWYRQLPEEGLKFMVYLQKENIIDESGMPKERFSAEFPKEGPSILRIQQVVRGDSAAYFCASSPGLEGNEQFFGPGTRLTVL.

The CDR3 DNA reads TGTGCCAGCAGTTTATCCGGGACAGAGAATCAGCCCCAGCATTTT. This translates into CASSLSGTENQPQHF. V gene TRBV27 combines with J gene TRBJ1-5, with 7 bases that match TRBD1. The CDR3 covers 15 residues. After removal of 0 bases from V and 4 bases from J, the junction contained 3 bases not matched to a gene. CDR1 MNHEY and CDR2 SMNVEV come from the germline V gene (reference sequence).

V usage is TRBV18 and J usage is TRBJ1-5, with D unresolved. Trimming removed 7 bases from V and 3 bases from J, with 10 bases in between. Germline CDR1 reads KGHSH; CDR2 reads LQKENI. CDR3 length equals 13 residues. CDR3 bases: TGTGCCAGCTGCCAAGGAGCCAATCAGCCCCAGCATTTT. Its translation: CASCQGANQPQHF.

The chain is built from TRBV27 and TRBJ2-1; 9 nucleotides line up with TRBD2. After removal of 6 bases from V and 2 bases from J, the junction contained 5 bases not matched to a gene. Germline-derived CDR1 and CDR2 are MNHEY and SMNVEV (reference sequence). The CDR3 has 15 amino acids. CDR3 DNA sequence: TGTGCCAGCAGCTTTAGCGGGAGTCCCTACAATGAGCAGTTCTTC. This codes for CASSFSGSPYNEQFF.

The V and J genes are TRBV7-3 and TRBJ2-5, with D possibly being TRBD2 (6 bases). The CDR3 covers 15 residues. Trimming took off 5 bases at V and 3 bases at J, with 16 bases between the two ends. The germline V gene has CDR1 SGHTA and CDR2 FQGTGA. CDR3 bases: TGTGCCAGCAGCCAGGCGGGGACCCATGAAGAGACCCAGTACTTC. Amino acids: CASSQAGTHEETQYF.

The count of this clone is one. The genes are TRBV7-2 and TRBJ2-5, with 12 bases that match TRBD2. The CDR3 has 18 amino acids. Germline lookup yields CDR1 SGHTA and CDR2 FQGNSA. The J segment lost 2 bases and the V segment lost 5 bases, leaving 12 bases of the junction unmatched. The CDR3 protein is CASSPSFRLAGEQETQYF. The CDR3 DNA reads as TGTGCCAGCAGCCCATCTTTCCGACTAGCGGGGGAACAAGAGACCCAGTACTTC.

The chain couples TRBV10-3 to TRBJ2-7; tentatively, D is TRBD1 (6 bases). The germline V gene encodes CDR1 ENHRY and CDR2 SYGVKD. V lost 6 bases, J lost 0 bases, and 12 bases lay in between. This CDR3 is 14 amino acids long. The CDR3 nucleotides read TGTGCCATCAGGGGACAAGGTAGCTCCTACGAGCAGTACTTC. Translating it yields CAIRGQGSSYEQYF.

This clone was detected only once. This chain links TRBV19 with TRBJ2-3, with 9 bases lining up with TRBD1. The germline V gene encodes CDR1 LNHDA and CDR2 SQIVND (reference sequence). This CDR3 is 15 amino acids long. The trim removed 1 base at V and 3 bases at J, leaving 2 bases unmatched. This CDR3 reads CASSIAQGATDTQYF. The CDR3 coding sequence is TGTGCCAGTAGTATAGCACAGGGGGCTACAGATACGCAGTATTTT.

The rearrangement uses TRBV3-1 (or the pseudogene TRBV3-2) and TRBJ1-1; D might be TRBD1 (5 bases). The CDR3 spans 13 residues. Germline CDR1 LGHDT, CDR2 YNNKEL (reference sequence). Trimming pared 5 bases from V and 9 bases from J, leaving 16 bases between. In nucleotides, the CDR3 is TGTGCCAGCAGCGCAGCGGGACCTCTGAAAGCTTTCTTT. This encodes CASSAAGPLKAFF.

V is TRBV3-1 (or the pseudogene TRBV3-2) and J is TRBJ1-4; the D is unclear. The V and J ends lost 6 bases and 0 bases respectively, with 14 bases between them. Germline-derived CDR1 and CDR2 are LGHDT and YNNKEL (reference sequence). The CDR3 loop spans 16 amino acids. The CDR3 is CASSPRLTPTNEKLFF. The DNA of the CDR3 is TGTGCCAGCAGTCCCAGACTCACCCCAACTAATGAAAAACTGTTTTTT.

This clone was detected only a few times. The CDR3 reads CASSQQGGNQPQHF. The CDR3 DNA reads as TGTGCCAGCTCACAGCAGGGGGGCAATCAGCCCCAGCATTTT. The V and J genes are TRBV18 and TRBJ1-5; 7 bases are shared with TRBD1. V shed 4 bases and J 2 bases; nucleotides not matched to a gene: 2. The germline gives CDR1 KGHSH, CDR2 LQKENI. CDR3 size: 14 residues.